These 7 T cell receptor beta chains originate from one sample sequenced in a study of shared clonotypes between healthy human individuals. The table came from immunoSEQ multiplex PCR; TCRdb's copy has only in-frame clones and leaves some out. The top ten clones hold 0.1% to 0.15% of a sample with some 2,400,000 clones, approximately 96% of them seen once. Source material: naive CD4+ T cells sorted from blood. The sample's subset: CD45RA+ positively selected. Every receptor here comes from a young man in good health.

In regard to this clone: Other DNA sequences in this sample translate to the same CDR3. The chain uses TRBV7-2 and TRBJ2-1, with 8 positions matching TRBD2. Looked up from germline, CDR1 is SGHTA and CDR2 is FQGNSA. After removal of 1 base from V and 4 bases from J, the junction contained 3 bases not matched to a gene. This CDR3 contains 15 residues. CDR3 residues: CASSLGLATYNEQFF. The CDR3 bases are TGTGCCAGCAGCTTAGGACTAGCGACTTACAATGAGCAGTTCTTC.

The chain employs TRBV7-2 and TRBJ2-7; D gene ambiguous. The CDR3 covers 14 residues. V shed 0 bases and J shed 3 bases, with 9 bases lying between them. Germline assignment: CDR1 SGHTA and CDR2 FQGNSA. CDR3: CASSLAKGSYEQYF. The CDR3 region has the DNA TGTGCCAGCAGCTTAGCGAAGGGAAGCTACGAGCAGTACTTC.

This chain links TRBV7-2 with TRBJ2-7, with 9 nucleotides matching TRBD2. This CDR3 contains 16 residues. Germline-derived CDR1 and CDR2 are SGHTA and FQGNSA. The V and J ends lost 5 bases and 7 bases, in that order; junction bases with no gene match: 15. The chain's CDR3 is CASSLWIAGAPPEQYF. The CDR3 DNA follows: TGTGCCAGCAGCCTTTGGATAGCGGGAGCCCCACCGGAGCAGTACTTC.

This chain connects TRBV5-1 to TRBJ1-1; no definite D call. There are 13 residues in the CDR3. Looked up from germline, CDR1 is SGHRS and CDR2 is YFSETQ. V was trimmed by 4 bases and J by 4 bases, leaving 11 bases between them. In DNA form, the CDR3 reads TGCGCCAGCAGCCGATCGGGTATCACTGAAGCTTTCTTT. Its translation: CASSRSGITEAFF.

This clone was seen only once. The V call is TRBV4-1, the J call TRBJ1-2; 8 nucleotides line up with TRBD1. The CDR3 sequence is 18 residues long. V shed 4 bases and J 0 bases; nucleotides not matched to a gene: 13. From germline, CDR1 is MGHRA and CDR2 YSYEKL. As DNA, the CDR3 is TGCGCCAGCAGCCTGCGAGGACAGGGCATCTCAACTAACTATGGCTACACCTTC. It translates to CASSLRGQGISTNYGYTF.

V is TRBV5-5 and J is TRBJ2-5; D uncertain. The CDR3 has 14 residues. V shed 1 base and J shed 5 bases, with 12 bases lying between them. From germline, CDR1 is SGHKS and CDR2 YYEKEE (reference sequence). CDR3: CASSLNLPMETQYF. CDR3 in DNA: TGTGCCAGCAGCTTGAATTTGCCCATGGAGACCCAGTACTTC.

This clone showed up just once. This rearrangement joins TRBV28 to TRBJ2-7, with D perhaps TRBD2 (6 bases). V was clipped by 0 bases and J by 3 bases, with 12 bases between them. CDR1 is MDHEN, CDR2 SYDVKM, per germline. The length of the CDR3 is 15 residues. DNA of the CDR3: TGTGCCAGCAGTTTATGGCGGGACCCTCTCTACGAGCAGTACTTC. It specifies CASSLWRDPLYEQYF.